This TCR beta chain was captured by sequencing in a study of blood T cell repertoires in COVID-19. Study-wide background: The study drew acute and convalescent COVID-19 samples from the United States, Italy and Spain. Sample material is recorded as cDNA or gDNA derived from T cells, B-cell-depleted T cells, or PBMCs.

In the original analysis: Reference gene primer amplification gave nucleated cell count estimates. Using immunoSEQ multiplex PCR, the repertoire was profiled, and TCRdb retains in-frame clones only, with some absent. V and J calls and clone size are as listed in that table; D and trimming were resolved from the DNA. The sample has approximately 200,000 clones, about nine tenths seen once; the top ten hold 2.5% to 3.5%. The sequenced sample was peripheral blood. This receptor was obtained from a woman aged 55-70 years with acute or convalescent COVID-19.

CDR3 residues: CASSEYRSSYGYTF. In DNA form, the CDR3 reads TGTGCCAGCAGTGAGTACAGGAGCTCTTATGGCTACACCTTC. V gene TRBV2 combines with J gene TRBJ1-2, with D possibly matching TRBD1 (5 bases). Germline loops: CDR1 SNHLY, CDR2 FYNNEI. The CDR3 contains 14 residues. V was clipped by 3 bases and J by 5 bases, with 13 bases between them.